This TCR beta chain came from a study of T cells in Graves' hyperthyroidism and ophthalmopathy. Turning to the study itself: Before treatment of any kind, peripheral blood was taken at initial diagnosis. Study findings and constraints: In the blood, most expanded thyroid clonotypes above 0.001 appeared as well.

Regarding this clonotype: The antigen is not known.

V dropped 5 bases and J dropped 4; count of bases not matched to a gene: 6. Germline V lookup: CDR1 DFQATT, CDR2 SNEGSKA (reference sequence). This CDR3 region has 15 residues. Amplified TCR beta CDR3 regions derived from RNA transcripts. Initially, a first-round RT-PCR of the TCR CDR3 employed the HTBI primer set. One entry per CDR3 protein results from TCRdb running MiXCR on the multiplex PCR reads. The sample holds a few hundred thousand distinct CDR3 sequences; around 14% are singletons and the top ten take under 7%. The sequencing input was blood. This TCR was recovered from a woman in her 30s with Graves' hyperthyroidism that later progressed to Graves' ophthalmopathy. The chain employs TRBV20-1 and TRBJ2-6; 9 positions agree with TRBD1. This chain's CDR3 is CSASGQGNGANVLTF. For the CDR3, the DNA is TGCAGTGCTTCGGGACAGGGTAACGGGGCCAACGTCCTGACTTTC.